What follows is one TCR beta chain and its context. What it binds is unknown. The authors took one heparinised blood draw, averaging roughly 100 mL, from each donor. The sample is drawn from a study of beta chain features in type 1 diabetes. Study as a whole: Across all samples, over 85 million sorted cells were examined.

Expressed TCRB transcripts were sequenced because the isolated RNA had all been reverse transcribed beforehand. About 3.57 million reads per sample were averaged for naive, central memory and regulatory samples. The protocol was immunoSEQ multiplex PCR, while the TCRdb copy is restricted to in-frame clones and leaves out a portion. The sample includes over 650,000 clones, more than 12% of them seen just once. CDR1 is MDHEN and CDR2 is SYDVKM in the germline V gene. This CDR3 contains 15 residues. Trimming stripped 5 bases from V and 4 bases from J, with 15 bases between. Study-wide findings and caveats: There was a moderate but significant shortening of TCRB CDR3s in all four CD4+ subsets of Type 1 diabetes patients.

The chain is built from TRBV28 and TRBJ1-5; tentative D call: TRBD1 (5 bases). The TCR comes from a man aged 18 to 29 with type 1 diabetes. Sequenced: naive CD4+ T cells from blood. The chain's CDR3 is CASSQDGHGNQPQHF. CDR3 coding DNA: TGTGCCAGCAGTCAAGATGGACACGGAAATCAGCCCCAGCATTTT.